The T cell receptor beta chain under discussion was sequenced for a study of T-cell reconstitution after alpha-beta-depleted transplantation in children. This clonotype has just a few counts. As yet, its antigen is unknown. In germline, CDR1 is SQVTM, CDR2 ANQGSEA. Germline trimming cut 5 bases from V and 6 bases from J; bases unmatched to any gene: 3. The CDR3 runs 12 residues. Study outcomes and limitations: Several hundred expanded graft clones reportedly supplied alpha-beta T cells about two months after transplant. After one year, T-cell counts and TCRbeta diversity mostly came from new T cells. Surviving recipient T cells and thymic progenitors accounted for the high day-60 TCRbeta diversity observed in some patients.

Preparation of the TCRbeta library involved a method that used unique molecular identifiers. TCRdb reprocessed the PCR reads via MiXCR and lists one record per CDR3 protein. The sample yields about 420,000 distinct CDR3 sequences, around 15% seen once. Sequenced here: PBMCs, mostly from graft donor cells, sampled 360 days after TCRalphabeta/CD19-depleted stem cell transplant. The chain couples TRBV29-1 to TRBJ2-2; 7 bases line up with TRBD1. The receptor was isolated from a boy under two years old who had a stem cell transplant for Wiskott-Aldrich syndrome, so the T cells may come from the graft donor. CDR3 amino acids: CSVTGEAGELFF. The CDR3 nucleotides are TGCAGCGTTACAGGGGAAGCCGGGGAGCTGTTTTTT.